The 5 T cell receptor beta chains reported below all come from one sample, sequenced in a study of CD8+ T cells in alopecia areata. Treatment here: oral pan-JAK inhibitor, 5-10 mg twice daily. Extracted RNA was reverse transcribed, and the resulting cDNA served as sequencing template. Repertoires were generated with immunoSEQ multiplex PCR, while TCRdb's copy carries only in-frame clones and drops some. Of fewer than 150,000 clones detected, roughly 56% appear once; the ten largest clones hold about 3.2%. The sample here was CD4+ T cells sorted from blood, taken at week 24, from a patient treated with tofacitinib. All receptors derive from a human donor with alopecia areata.

The rearrangement uses TRBV29-1 and TRBJ2-1; D remains ambiguous. Trimming left V 0 bases short and J 9 bases short, with 9 bases between. There are 12 residues in the CDR3. From germline, CDR1 is SQVTM and CDR2 ANQGSEA. CDR3 sequence (DNA): TGCAGCGTTGAAGATCCTGGAAGTGAGCAGTTCTTC. It specifies CSVEDPGSEQFF.

DNA for the CDR3: TGTGCCAGCAGCCAATCGGGGGGAACAACCTACGAGCAGTACTTC. Its protein is CASSQSGGTTYEQYF. The chain links TRBV7-9 to TRBJ2-7; 7 positions agree with TRBD2. V trimming: 5 bases; J trimming: 2 bases; junction bases outside the gene matches: 9. Germline values: CDR1 SEHNR, CDR2 FQNEAQ (reference sequence). CDR3 length: 15 residues.

This clone was recorded many times. V is TRBV7-2 and J is TRBJ1-5; weak D call: TRBD1 (5 bases). V was pared by 3 bases and J by 6 bases, with 18 bases between. CDR3 length: 16 residues. The germline V gene encodes CDR1 SGHTA and CDR2 FQGNSA. The CDR3 DNA reads TGTGCCAGCAGCTTCAATAGCGGGGGGTCAGGTCAGCCCCAGCATTTT. As protein: CASSFNSGGSGQPQHF.

The V and J genes are TRBV30 and TRBJ1-5, with 8 bases that match TRBD1. The CDR3 has 13 residues. The germline gives CDR1 GTSNPN, CDR2 SVGIG (reference sequence). Trimming at V came to 2 bases and at J to 5 bases, leaving 2 bases not matched to a gene. Here the CDR3 DNA reads TGTGCCTGGAGTACGACAGGGGATCAGCCCCAGCATTTT. Amino acids: CAWSTTGDQPQHF.

The V and J genes are TRBV30 and TRBJ1-1, with a weak D call TRBD1 (5 bases). Germline CDR1 reads GTSNPN; CDR2 reads SVGIG (reference sequence). CDR3 length: 15 amino acids. Trimming took off 8 bases at V and 0 bases at J, with 19 bases between the two ends. The chain's CDR3 is CAGRTGKTMNTEAFF. CDR3 DNA: TGTGCCGGCCGAACAGGAAAAACTATGAACACTGAAGCTTTCTTT.